Detailed here is one T cell receptor (beta chain). Its antigen is not known. CDR3 length equals 14 residues. Trimming took 2 bases from V and 4 from J, leaving 6 bases between them. Germline V gene sequence: CDR1 LNHNV, CDR2 YYDKDF (reference sequence). This entry is derived from a study of Ad26.COV2.S vaccination and SARS-CoV-2 variants. Background on the study: Among those in the COV1001 Ad26.COV2.S trial arm was the donor.

Whole-study findings and limits: Quantification of TCR breadth and depth may have yielded underestimates of total T cell responses. Relative to placebo recipients, vaccine recipients exhibited elevated spike-specific TCR breadth.

Treatment noted: some 20 received Ad26.COV2.S at low or high dose, single or two shots; about 5 received placebo; per-sample allocation not given. The investigators took samples on day 63 after the first vaccine or placebo injection. Profiling relied on immunoSEQ multiplex PCR, and the TCRdb table lists in-frame clones only, not all of them. The table includes about 400,000 clones, around nine tenths detected once. V usage is TRBV15 and J usage is TRBJ1-6; D remains ambiguous. This sequence originates from a person between 18 and 65 years old who received the Ad26.COV2.S COVID-19 vaccine or a placebo. This material consisted of peripheral blood, taken in a trial of Ad26.COV2.S vaccine versus placebo. The CDR3 DNA is TGTGCCACCAGCAGACAGCATTATAATTCACCCCTCCACTTT. This codes for CATSRQHYNSPLHF.